The source of this T cell receptor beta chain is a study of blood T cell repertoires in COVID-19. About the research overall: Samples representing acute and convalescent COVID-19 were sourced from the United States, Italy and Spain. Sources were T cells, B-cell-depleted T cells, or PBMCs; the material itself was cDNA or gDNA.

Source study methods: The assay estimated nucleated cells by amplifying reference gene primers. The repertoire was sequenced with immunoSEQ multiplex PCR; TCRdb's copy has only in-frame clones and lacks some. The V and J calls and clone size were taken over from that table, and D and trimming were inferred from the DNA. The repertoire includes approximately 26,000 clones, over 90% of them detected once, and around 2.1% sits in the top ten. Germline CDR1 reads LNHDA; CDR2 reads SQIVND (reference sequence). V was clipped by 10 bases and J by 1 base; unmatched bases: 9. The CDR3 covers 15 residues. This clonotype originated in a human donor in a cohort sampled during active COVID-19. The sequencing input was peripheral blood. V is TRBV19 and J is TRBJ2-2, with TRBD1 matching over 7 bases. The CDR3 is CATATGSKNTGELFF. CDR3 sequence (DNA): TGTGCCACCGCGACAGGGTCAAAGAACACCGGGGAGCTGTTTTTT.